Listed here are 27 T cell receptor beta chains from one sample, sequenced in a study of blood T cell repertoires in COVID-19. Data came from immunoSEQ multiplex PCR; TCRdb stores just in-frame clones and leaves some out. This table has under 200,000 clones, under 85% appearing once. Sequencing was done on a sample of peripheral blood. These receptors all stem from a man aged 55 to 69 who had recovered from COVID-19.

V gene TRBV29-1 combines with J gene TRBJ2-3; D may be TRBD2 (6 bases). V lost 3 bases and J lost 0, with 7 bases in between. The CDR3 is 13 residues long. From germline, CDR1 is SQVTM and CDR2 ANQGSEA. CDR3 sequence reads: CSVEEGSTDTQYF. Here the CDR3 DNA reads TGCAGCGTTGAGGAGGGGAGCACAGATACGCAGTATTTT.

The chain has TRBV18 and TRBJ1-2, with TRBD1 matching over 8 bases. CDR1 and CDR2 (germline): KGHSH, LQKENI. The CDR3 extends over 14 amino acids. V gave up 2 bases and J gave up 3 bases; unmatched junction bases: 2. CDR3 sequence reads: CASSPSGQDYGYTF. DNA for the CDR3: TGTGCCAGCTCACCATCGGGACAGGACTATGGCTACACCTTC. The variable domain in full, with the rest retrieved from reference TRBV18 and TRBJ1-2, is NAGVMQNPRHLVRRRGQEARLRCSPMKGHSHVYWYRQLPEEGLKFMVYLQKENIIDESGMPKERFSAEFPKEGPSILRIQQVVRGDSAAYFCASSPSGQDYGYTFGSGTRLTVV.

The chain uses TRBV19 and TRBJ2-3; tentatively, D is TRBD2 (5 bases). The length of the CDR3 is 17 residues. Trimming removed 0 bases at V and 2 bases at J, with 15 bases between. Germline CDR1 LNHDA, CDR2 SQIVND (reference sequence). The CDR3 DNA follows: TGTGCCAGTAGTATAGAACGAGGGTCGTTTTCCACAGATACGCAGTATTTT. Its translation: CASSIERGSFSTDTQYF.

A few counts support this clone. This chain joins TRBV9 and TRBJ2-7, with 9 bases lining up with TRBD2. The germline V gene encodes CDR1 SGDLS and CDR2 YYNGEE. The length of the CDR3 is 14 residues. With V trimmed by 3 bases and J by 2 bases, 3 bases remained unmatched. DNA of the CDR3: TGTGCCAGCAGCGGCCTAGCGGGACCCTACGAGCAGTACTTC. This sequence encodes CASSGLAGPYEQYF. Drawing the rest from reference TRBV9 and TRBJ2-7, the complete variable domain is DSGVTQTPKHLITATGQRVTLRCSPRSGDLSVYWYQQSLDQGLQFLIQYYNGEERAKGNILERFSAQQFPDLHSELNLSSLELGDSALYFCASSGLAGPYEQYFGPGTRLTVT.

CDR3 sequence reads: CAWSQVPLNTEAFF. CDR3 bases: TGTGCCTGGAGCCAGGTTCCCTTGAACACTGAAGCTTTCTTT. This rearrangement joins TRBV30 to TRBJ1-1, with unresolved D. The CDR3 covers 14 residues. The V and J ends lost 3 bases and 0 bases respectively, with 11 bases between them. Looked up from germline, CDR1 is GTSNPN and CDR2 is SVGIG (reference sequence).

The gene calls are TRBV3-1 (or the pseudogene TRBV3-2) and TRBJ1-2, with 11 nucleotides matching TRBD1. CDR1 is LGHDT and CDR2 is YNNKEL in the germline V gene (reference sequence). The CDR3 length is 13 residues. J gave up 3 bases and V 10 bases, and 4 bases lay outside the gene matches. The CDR3 coding sequence is TGTGCCACGGGACAGGGGGAGTACTATGGCTACACCTTC. This codes for CATGQGEYYGYTF.

The chain is built from TRBV7-9 and TRBJ1-1, with a weak D call TRBD1 (5 bases). Germline V gene sequence: CDR1 SEHNR, CDR2 FQNEAQ (reference sequence). The ends were cut back, 5 bases at V and 3 bases at J, with 7 bases in the middle. The CDR3 contains 12 residues. The DNA of the CDR3 is TGTGCCAGCAGCGCAGGGCACACTGAAGCTTTCTTT. Translation: CASSAGHTEAFF.

The gene calls are TRBV24-1 and TRBJ1-2; D is unclear. CDR3 length equals 12 residues. Trimming took off 4 bases at V and 4 bases at J, with 6 bases between the two ends. Per germline, CDR1 KGHDR and CDR2 SFDVKD. The CDR3 nucleotides read TGTGCCACCAGTGACATTTCCTATGGCTACACCTTC. Protein sequence: CATSDISYGYTF.

The V and J genes are TRBV13 and TRBJ2-7; 12 nucleotides line up with TRBD1. The CDR3 length is 16 residues. Losses at the gene ends were 6 bases for V and 5 bases for J; bases not matched to a gene: 11. Germline loops: CDR1 PRHDT, CDR2 FYEKMQ (reference sequence). The CDR3 DNA reads TGTGCCAGCAGTTTTTCCTCCGGGACAGGGGGCAACGAGCAGTACTTC. Its protein is CASSFSSGTGGNEQYF.

The J gene is TRBJ2-3, the V gene TRBV19, with 13 bases matching TRBD2. V shed 10 bases and J 4 bases; nucleotides not matched to a gene: 5. CDR1 and CDR2 from the germline V gene are LNHDA and SQIVND (reference sequence). The CDR3 loop spans 14 amino acids. The CDR3: CATSTSGGSDTQYF. CDR3 DNA sequence: TGTGCCACCTCGACTAGCGGGGGGTCAGATACGCAGTATTTT.

This clone was picked up a small number of times. In DNA, the CDR3 is TGTGCCAGCAGAAATGACAGGGGGCGCGACGAGCAGTACTTC. This codes for CASRNDRGRDEQYF. V gene TRBV6-5 combines with J gene TRBJ2-7; TRBD1 aligns across 10 bases. The CDR3 length is 14 residues. CDR1 is MNHEY and CDR2 is SVGAGI in the germline V gene. Trimming removed 6 bases from V and 5 bases from J; junction bases left unmatched: 7.

The chain employs TRBV2 and TRBJ1-1, with 8 bases aligning to TRBD1. The CDR3 runs to 14 residues. Germline values: CDR1 SNHLY, CDR2 FYNNEI. V was clipped by 5 bases and J by 6 bases; unmatched bases: 8. The CDR3 region is CASSQTQQGAEAFF. For the CDR3, the DNA is TGTGCCAGCAGTCAAACTCAACAGGGGGCTGAAGCTTTCTTT.

The CDR3 sequence is CASSQDWTGGTGELFF. DNA for the CDR3: TGCGCCAGCAGCCAAGATTGGACAGGGGGCACCGGGGAGCTGTTTTTT. The chain employs TRBV4-3 and TRBJ2-2, with 10 positions matching TRBD1. CDR1 and CDR2 (germline): LGHNA, YSLEER. CDR3 size: 16 residues. V lost 0 bases to trimming and J lost 4 bases; unmatched junction nucleotides: 2.

The V and J genes are TRBV11-2 and TRBJ2-5, with 14 nucleotides matching TRBD2. Germline V CDR1 and CDR2: SGHAT, FQNNGV. V dropped 5 bases and J dropped 4; count of bases not matched to a gene: 6. The CDR3 has 16 residues. The CDR3 sequence: CASSPDGLAGGETQYF. CDR3 sequence (DNA): TGTGCCAGCAGCCCCGACGGACTAGCGGGGGGAGAGACCCAGTACTTC.

The chain joins TRBV6-5 to TRBJ1-2, with a possible D match to TRBD1 (6 bases). Trimming took 2 bases from V and 7 from J, leaving 8 bases between them. The CDR3 extends over 12 amino acids. The V gene's germline CDR1 is MNHEY and CDR2 SVGAGI. The CDR3 nucleotides are TGTGCCAGCAGTTACACCAGGGGTGGCTACACCTTC. It codes for CASSYTRGGYTF.

The chain is built from TRBV7-8 and TRBJ2-1, with a tentative D call TRBD2 (5 bases). V was trimmed by 3 bases and J by 0 bases, leaving 12 bases between them. In germline, CDR1 is SGHVS, CDR2 FQNEAQ. This CDR3 comprises 16 residues. The CDR3 region has the DNA TGTGCCAGCAGCTTCCAAGCGGCGGGCTCCTACAATGAGCAGTTCTTC. It yields the protein CASSFQAAGSYNEQFF.

The rearrangement joins TRBV27 to TRBJ1-2, with TRBD1 identical over 11 bases. Per the germline V gene, CDR1 is MNHEY and CDR2 is SMNVEV (reference sequence). Trimming at V came to 7 bases and at J to 4 bases, leaving 8 bases not matched to a gene. The CDR3 totals 15 residues. Here the CDR3 DNA reads TGTGCCAGCAATCCGGGACAGGGGGTTGGCTATGGCTACACCTTC. It yields the protein CASNPGQGVGYGYTF.

This clone was detected only a few times. The CDR3 is CASSSHGDAPQHF. The CDR3 bases are TGTGCCAGTAGTTCGCACGGGGATGCGCCCCAGCATTTT. The chain has TRBV19 and TRBJ1-5; D remains ambiguous. V was shortened by 5 bases and J by 9 bases, with 14 bases between the two germline ends. This CDR3 is built from 13 residues. The germline V gene encodes CDR1 LNHDA and CDR2 SQIVND (reference sequence).

The chain employs TRBV21-1 and TRBJ2-5; the DNA was not compared with TRBD2, the D call given in the table. TRBV21-1 has pseudogene status. The CDR3 sequence is 21 residues long. The CDR3 nucleotides are TGTGCCAGCAGCACCTCCTCGGGCAAAACCCTCTCCCGCGGGTGTAGTGTGACCCAGTACTTC. Encoded protein: CASSTSSGKTLSRGCSVTQYF.

This chain uses TRBV24-1 with TRBJ1-1, with a tentative D call TRBD1 (5 bases). CDR1 is KGHDR and CDR2 is SFDVKD in the germline V gene. This CDR3 has 15 residues. Trimming shortened V by 2 bases and J by 4 bases, and 13 bases separated the two germline ends. The CDR3 DNA reads TGTGCCACCAGTGATTCCCACATGGGGGGCACTGAAGCTTTCTTT. Its protein is CATSDSHMGGTEAFF.

The CDR3 loop is CASSETDHAREQYF. CDR3 in DNA: TGTGCCAGCAGTGAGACAGACCATGCAAGGGAGCAGTACTTC. J is TRBJ2-7 and V is TRBV2; the D gene is possibly TRBD1 (5 bases). V was shortened by 3 bases and J by 7 bases, with 16 bases between the two germline ends. This CDR3 comprises 14 residues. CDR1 is SNHLY and CDR2 is FYNNEI in the germline V gene.

J is TRBJ2-3 and V is TRBV10-3; no reliable D call. CDR1 is ENHRY, CDR2 SYGVKD, per germline. The CDR3 has 13 residues. Trimming took 3 bases from V and 6 from J, leaving 10 bases between them. CDR3 nucleotides: TGTGCCATCAGTGATTCGACATCTGATACGCAGTATTTT. This encodes CAISDSTSDTQYF.

The chain carries TRBV7-3 and TRBJ2-2; TRBD1 aligns across 7 bases. The J segment lost 5 bases and the V segment lost 3 bases, leaving 6 bases of the junction unmatched. CDR1 and CDR2 from the germline V gene are SGHTA and FQGTGA. The CDR3 is 15 amino acids. The CDR3 sequence is CASSFRQGGTGELFF. CDR3 sequence (DNA): TGTGCCAGCAGCTTTCGACAGGGCGGGACCGGGGAGCTGTTTTTT.

The V call is TRBV6-4, the J call TRBJ2-1, with 12 bases aligning to TRBD2. V trimming: 5 bases; J trimming: 8 bases; junction bases outside the gene matches: 10. Germline V gene sequence: CDR1 MRHNA, CDR2 SNTAGT. The CDR3 loop spans 16 amino acids. The chain's CDR3 is CASSSSGGAAGDEQFF. The CDR3 bases are TGTGCCAGCAGTTCTAGCGGGGGGGCCGCAGGCGATGAGCAGTTCTTC.

This rearrangement joins TRBV5-1 to TRBJ1-1; 10 nucleotides agree with TRBD1. V gave up 3 bases and J gave up 4 bases; unmatched junction bases: 6. CDR1 SGHRS and CDR2 YFSETQ come from the germline V gene. The CDR3 totals 15 residues. CDR3 DNA: TGCGCCAGCAGCTCCGGACAGGGGGATGTCACTGAAGCTTTCTTT. It encodes CASSSGQGDVTEAFF.

The table lists this clone with a count of one. The J gene is TRBJ1-4, the V gene TRBV5-1, with a tentative D call TRBD1 (6 bases). The length of the CDR3 is 15 residues. Germline-derived CDR1 and CDR2 are SGHRS and YFSETQ. V was trimmed by 4 bases and J by 2 bases, leaving 12 bases between them. The CDR3 loop is CASSTQGLTNEKLFF. CDR3 nucleotide sequence: TGCGCCAGCAGCACACAGGGATTGACTAATGAAAAACTGTTTTTT.

The chain links TRBV30 to TRBJ1-3; the D gene is possibly TRBD1 (6 bases). V shed 0 bases and J shed 0 bases, with 12 bases lying between them. The length of the CDR3 is 16 residues. Germline CDR1 GTSNPN, CDR2 SVGIG (reference sequence). In nucleotides, the CDR3 is TGTGCCTGGAGTGTACTAGGGGGTCTCTCTGGAAACACCATATATTTT. This translates into CAWSVLGGLSGNTIYF.